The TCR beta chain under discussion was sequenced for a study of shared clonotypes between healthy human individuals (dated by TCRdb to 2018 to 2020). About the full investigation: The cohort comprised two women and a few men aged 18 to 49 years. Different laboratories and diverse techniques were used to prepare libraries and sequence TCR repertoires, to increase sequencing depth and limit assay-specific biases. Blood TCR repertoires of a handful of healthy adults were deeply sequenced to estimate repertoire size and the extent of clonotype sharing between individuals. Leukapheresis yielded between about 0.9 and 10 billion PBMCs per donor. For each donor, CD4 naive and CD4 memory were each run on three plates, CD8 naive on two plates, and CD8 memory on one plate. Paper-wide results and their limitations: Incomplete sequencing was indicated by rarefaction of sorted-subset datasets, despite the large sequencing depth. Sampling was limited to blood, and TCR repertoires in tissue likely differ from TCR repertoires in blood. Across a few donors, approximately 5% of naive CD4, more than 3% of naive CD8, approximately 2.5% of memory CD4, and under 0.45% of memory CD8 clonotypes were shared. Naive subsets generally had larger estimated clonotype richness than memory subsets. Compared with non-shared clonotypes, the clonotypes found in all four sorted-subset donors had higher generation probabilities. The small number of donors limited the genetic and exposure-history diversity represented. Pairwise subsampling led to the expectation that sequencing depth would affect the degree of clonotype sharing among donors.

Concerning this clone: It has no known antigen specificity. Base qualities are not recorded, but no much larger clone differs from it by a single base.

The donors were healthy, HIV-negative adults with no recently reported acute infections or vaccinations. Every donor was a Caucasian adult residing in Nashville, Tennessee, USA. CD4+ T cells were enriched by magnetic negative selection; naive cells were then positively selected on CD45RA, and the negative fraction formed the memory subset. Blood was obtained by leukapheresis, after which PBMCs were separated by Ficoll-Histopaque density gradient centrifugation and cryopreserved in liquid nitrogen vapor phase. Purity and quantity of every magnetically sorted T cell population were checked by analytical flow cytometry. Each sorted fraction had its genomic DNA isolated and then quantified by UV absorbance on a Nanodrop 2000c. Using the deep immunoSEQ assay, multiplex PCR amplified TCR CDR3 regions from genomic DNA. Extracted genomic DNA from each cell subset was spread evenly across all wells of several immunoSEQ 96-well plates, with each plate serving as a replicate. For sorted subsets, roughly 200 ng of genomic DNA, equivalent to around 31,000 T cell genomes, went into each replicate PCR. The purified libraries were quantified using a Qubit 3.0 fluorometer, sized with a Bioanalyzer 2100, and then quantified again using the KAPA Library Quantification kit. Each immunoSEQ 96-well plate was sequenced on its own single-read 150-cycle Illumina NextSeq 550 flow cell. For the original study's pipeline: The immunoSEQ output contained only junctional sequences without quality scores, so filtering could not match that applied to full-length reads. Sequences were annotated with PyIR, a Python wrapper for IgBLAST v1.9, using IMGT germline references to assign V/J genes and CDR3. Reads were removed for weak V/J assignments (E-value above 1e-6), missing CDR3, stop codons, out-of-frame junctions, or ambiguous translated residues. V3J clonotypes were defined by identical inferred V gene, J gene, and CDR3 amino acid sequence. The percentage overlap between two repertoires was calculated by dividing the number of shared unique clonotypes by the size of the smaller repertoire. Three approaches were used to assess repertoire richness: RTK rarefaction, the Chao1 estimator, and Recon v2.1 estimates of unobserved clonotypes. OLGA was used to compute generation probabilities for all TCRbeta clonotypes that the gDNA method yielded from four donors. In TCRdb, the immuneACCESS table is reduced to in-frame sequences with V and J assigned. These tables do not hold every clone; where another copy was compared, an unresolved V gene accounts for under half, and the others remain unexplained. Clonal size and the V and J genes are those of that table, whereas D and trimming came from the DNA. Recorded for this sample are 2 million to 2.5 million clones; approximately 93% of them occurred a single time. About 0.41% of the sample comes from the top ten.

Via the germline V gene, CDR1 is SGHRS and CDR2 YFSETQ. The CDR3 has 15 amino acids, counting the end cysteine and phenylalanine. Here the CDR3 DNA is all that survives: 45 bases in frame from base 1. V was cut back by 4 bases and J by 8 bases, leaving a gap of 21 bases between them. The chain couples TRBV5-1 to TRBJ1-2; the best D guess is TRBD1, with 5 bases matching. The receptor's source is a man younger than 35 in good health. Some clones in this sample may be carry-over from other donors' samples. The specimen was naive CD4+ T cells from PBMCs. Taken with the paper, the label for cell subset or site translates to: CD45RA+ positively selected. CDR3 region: CASSGGGTGRGGYTF. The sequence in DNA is TGCGCCAGCAGCGGCGGGGGAACCGGGAGGGGAGGCTACACCTTC.